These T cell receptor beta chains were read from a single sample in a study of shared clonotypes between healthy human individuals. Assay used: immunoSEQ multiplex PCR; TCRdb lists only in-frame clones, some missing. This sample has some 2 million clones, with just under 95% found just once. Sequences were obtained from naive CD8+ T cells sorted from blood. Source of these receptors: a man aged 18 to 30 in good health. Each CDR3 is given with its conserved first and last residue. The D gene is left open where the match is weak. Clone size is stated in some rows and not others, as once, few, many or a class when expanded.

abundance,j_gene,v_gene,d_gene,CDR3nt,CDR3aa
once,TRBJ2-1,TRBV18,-,TGTGCCAGCTCACCTCTTAGCGTCGGGGTAGGCAATGAGCAGTTCTTC,CASSPLSVGVGNEQFF
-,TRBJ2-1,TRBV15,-,TGTGCCACCAGCCTGCGTACAGGAAACTTCTACAATGAGCAGTTCTTC,CATSLRTGNFYNEQFF
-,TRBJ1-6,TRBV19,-,TGTGCCAGTAGTATGCGGGCAGGGACTTCACCCCTCCACTTT,CASSMRAGTSPLHF
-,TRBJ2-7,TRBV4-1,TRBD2,TGCGCCAGCAGCCAAGTCTGGGTCGGGAGGGCCTACGAGCAGTACTTC,CASSQVWVGRAYEQYF
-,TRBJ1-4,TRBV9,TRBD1,TGTGCCAGCAGCGTAAATTCGGACAGGTCTACAGAAAAACTGTTTTTT,CASSVNSDRSTEKLFF
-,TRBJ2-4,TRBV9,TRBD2,TGTGCCAGCAGCCTAGGGTCTAGCGGAGCCAAAAACATTCAGTACTTC,CASSLGSSGAKNIQYF
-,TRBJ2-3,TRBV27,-,TGTGCCAGCAGTTTACAGAGGGAAACAGATACGCAGTATTTT,CASSLQRETDTQYF
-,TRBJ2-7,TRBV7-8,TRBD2,TGTGCCAGCAGCACACGGACTAGCGGGATCGGCGAGCAGTACTTC,CASSTRTSGIGEQYF
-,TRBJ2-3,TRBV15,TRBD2,TGTGCCACCAGCAGTCGGGAAGCTCCGGGACTAGCGGGGGCAGATACGCAGTATTTT,CATSSREAPGLAGADTQYF
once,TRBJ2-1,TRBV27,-,TGTGCCAGCAGTCCCCCGCGAAGGGATGGGTTAAGTGAGCAGTTCTTC,CASSPPRRDGLSEQFF
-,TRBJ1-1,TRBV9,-,TGTGCCAGCAGCGTATATGCCGGAATGAACACTGAAGCTTTCTTT,CASSVYAGMNTEAFF
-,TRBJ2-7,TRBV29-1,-,TGCAGCGTTGAAGATCGGGTCAGGGGCTACGAGCAGTACTTC,CSVEDRVRGYEQYF
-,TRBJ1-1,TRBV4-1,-,TGCGCCAGCAGCCAAGTCAAGGGCGGTGACACTGAAGCTTTCTTT,CASSQVKGGDTEAFF
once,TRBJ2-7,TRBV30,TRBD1,TGTGCCTGGAGTGTGGGGGACAGGGGCTACGAGCAGTACTTC,CAWSVGDRGYEQYF
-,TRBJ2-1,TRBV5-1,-,TGCGCCAGCAGCGTATCCTATCCAGGGAATGAGCAGTTCTTC,CASSVSYPGNEQFF
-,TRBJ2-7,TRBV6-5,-,TGTGCCAGCAGTTACTCGTTAGAGAGCTCCTACGAGCAGTACTTC,CASSYSLESSYEQYF
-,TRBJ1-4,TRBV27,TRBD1,TGTGCCAGCAGTAGGGACAGGGAGGGTGAAAAACTGTTTTTT,CASSRDREGEKLFF
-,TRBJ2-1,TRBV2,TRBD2,TGTGCCAGCAGACTAGCGGGAGAGTACAATGAGCAGTTCTTC,CASRLAGEYNEQFF
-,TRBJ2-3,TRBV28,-,TGTGCCAGCAGTTTAACGACAGACTCCACAGATACGCAGTATTTT,CASSLTTDSTDTQYF
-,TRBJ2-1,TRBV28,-,TGTGCCAGCAGTTCTGAGTACAATGAGCAGTTCTTC,CASSSEYNEQFF
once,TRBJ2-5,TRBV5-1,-,TGCGCCAGCAGCTTGGTGGGAGTCGGGGAAGAGACCCAGTACTTC,CASSLVGVGEETQYF
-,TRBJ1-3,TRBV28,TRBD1,TGTGCCAGCCAGACAGGGGACTCTGGAAACACCATATATTTT,CASQTGDSGNTIYF
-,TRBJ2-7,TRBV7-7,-,TGTGCTAGCAGCCCCGGCGGTGGATACGAGCAGTACTTC,CASSPGGGYEQYF
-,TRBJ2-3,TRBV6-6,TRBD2,TGTGCCAGCAGAGTAGCGGGGGGGCGGTTCACAGATACGCAGTATTTT,CASRVAGGRFTDTQYF
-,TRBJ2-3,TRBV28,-,TGTGCCAGCAGGGGTGTAGGCGGGGGCACAGATACGCAGTATTTT,CASRGVGGGTDTQYF
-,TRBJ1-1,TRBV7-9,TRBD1,TGTGCCAGCAGCCCTTGGGACAGTTATGATAAGGCTTTCTTT,CASSPWDSYDKAFF
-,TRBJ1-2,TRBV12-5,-,TGTGCTAGTGGTTTGGCCCCCTCCGGTCATGGCTACACCTTC,CASGLAPSGHGYTF
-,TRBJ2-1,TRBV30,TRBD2,TGTGCCTGGGATCCCTCTGCGGGAGGGTACAATGAGCAGTTCTTC,CAWDPSAGGYNEQFF
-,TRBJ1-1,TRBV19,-,TGTGCCAGTAGCCAAGGAAGTCTTACTGAAGCTTTCTTT,CASSQGSLTEAFF
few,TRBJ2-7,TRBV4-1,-,TGCGCCAGCAGCCAAGCCAAAACTCGAGGGTCCCACGAGCAGTACTTC,CASSQAKTRGSHEQYF
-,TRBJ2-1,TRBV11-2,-,TGTGCCAGCAGCCTAGAGGCCCTAGCCACCTACAATGAGCAGTTCTTC,CASSLEALATYNEQFF
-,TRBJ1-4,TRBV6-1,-,TGTGCCAGCAGTGAAAGACCGGGGGCGGCTAATGAAAAACTGTTTTTT,CASSERPGAANEKLFF
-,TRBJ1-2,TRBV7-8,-,TGTGCCAGCAGCTTAGACTATGGCTACACCTTC,CASSLDYGYTF
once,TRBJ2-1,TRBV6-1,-,TGTGCCAGCAAGAAAGGGCAAAGGGAGCAGTTCTTC,CASKKGQREQFF
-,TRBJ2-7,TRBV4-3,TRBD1,TGCGCCAGCAGCACGAGCCAGGGACAGGGGGAATACTTACCTCTGGAGCAGTACTTC,CASSTSQGQGEYLPLEQYF
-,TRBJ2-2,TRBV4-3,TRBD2,TGCGCCAGCAGCCAAAGAGATGTAATAGCGGGAGTTACCGGGGAGCTGTTTTTT,CASSQRDVIAGVTGELFF
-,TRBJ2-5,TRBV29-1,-,TGCAGCGCAACGAGACCCTGGACCCAAGAGACCCAGTACTTC,CSATRPWTQETQYF
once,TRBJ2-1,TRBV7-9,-,TGTGCCAGCAGCCCAGGGTATCTGAGCTCCTACAATGAGCAGTTCTTC,CASSPGYLSSYNEQFF
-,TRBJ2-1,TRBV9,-,TGTGCCAGCAGCGCGCCGGGTCTTCGTTACAATGAGCAGTTCTTC,CASSAPGLRYNEQFF
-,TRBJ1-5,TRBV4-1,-,TGCGCCAGCAGCCAAGTACATCCTGATAGCAATCAGCCCCAGCATTTT,CASSQVHPDSNQPQHF
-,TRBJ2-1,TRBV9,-,TGTGCCAGCAGCACGGGGGATAAGCAGTTCTTC,CASSTGDKQFF
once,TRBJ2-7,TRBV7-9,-,TGTGCCAGCAGCTTCCCGAGGTCCAGAGGGTACGAGCAGTACTTC,CASSFPRSRGYEQYF
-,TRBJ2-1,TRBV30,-,TGTGCCTGGGACAGAGGAAATGAGCAGTTCTTC,CAWDRGNEQFF
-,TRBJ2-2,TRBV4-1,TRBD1,TGCGCCAGCAGCCAAGTAAATGGGGACAGCCATGAGTCCGGGGAGCTGTTTTTT,CASSQVNGDSHESGELFF
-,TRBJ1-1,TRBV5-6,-,TGTGCCAGCAGCTTTGGGGGGCAGGCTGAAGCTTTCTTT,CASSFGGQAEAFF
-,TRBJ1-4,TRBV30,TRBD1,TGTGCCTGGATCCCTAGGGACAGGGGTACTGAAAAACTGTTTTTT,CAWIPRDRGTEKLFF
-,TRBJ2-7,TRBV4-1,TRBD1,TGCGCCAGCAGCCCCCGAGCGTCAGGGGGAGCCTACGAGCAGTACTTC,CASSPRASGGAYEQYF
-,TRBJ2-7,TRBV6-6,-,TGTGCCAGCAGCCTATCCGGGTTGGGGTTCAACGAGCAGTACTTC,CASSLSGLGFNEQYF
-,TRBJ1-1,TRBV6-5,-,TGTGCCAGCAGTTACACGAACGGGGGGGGCGAAGCTTTCTTT,CASSYTNGGGEAFF
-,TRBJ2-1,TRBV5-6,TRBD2,TGTGCCAGCAGCCATGGACTAGCGGGAGATCTGTACAATGAGCAGTTCTTC,CASSHGLAGDLYNEQFF
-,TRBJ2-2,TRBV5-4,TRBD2,TGTGCCAGCAGCTCCCTAGCGGGAGGCAACACCGGGGAGCTGTTTTTT,CASSSLAGGNTGELFF
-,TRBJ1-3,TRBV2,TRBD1,TGTGCCAGCAGGGCCGGACAGGGAGTTGGAAACACCATATATTTT,CASRAGQGVGNTIYF
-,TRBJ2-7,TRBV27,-,TGTGCCAGCAGTCCCCAAGGGGTCACCTACGAGCAGTACTTC,CASSPQGVTYEQYF
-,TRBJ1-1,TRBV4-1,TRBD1,TGCGCCAGCAGCCAACAGGGGGACACTGAAGCTTTCTTT,CASSQQGDTEAFF